What follows are 26 T cell receptor beta chains derived from one specimen sequenced in a study of response to subunit inactivated influenza vaccine. TCRdb processed the RT-PCR reads anew with MiXCR; each CDR3 protein has one entry. The table records under 200,000 distinct CDR3 sequences, roughly a tenth of them present only once. The sample was non-naive T cells sorted from PBMCs, taken about 40 days after vaccination. Receptor source: a man aged 45 to 65 who received an inactivated influenza vaccine.

The table lists this clonotype with a few counts. This rearrangement joins TRBV20-1 to TRBJ1-4; D remains unclear. CDR3 size: 15 residues. Germline CDR1 reads DFQATT; CDR2 reads SNEGSKA (reference sequence). V was pared by 6 bases and J by 6 bases, with 20 bases between. The CDR3 loop reads CSATTLGFRDEKLFF. Here the CDR3 DNA reads TGCAGTGCCACAACCCTGGGATTTAGGGATGAAAAACTGTTTTTT.

In its sample, this clonotype was seen many times. This chain connects TRBV6-1 to TRBJ1-1, with D possibly being TRBD1 (5 bases). Between the trimmed V and J ends, which lost 1 base and 5 bases, there was a span of 8 bases. The CDR3 loop spans 13 amino acids. Per the germline V gene, CDR1 is MNHNS and CDR2 is SASEGT. The CDR3 spells CASSEVGGTEAFF. The CDR3 DNA reads as TGTGCCAGCAGTGAAGTCGGGGGAACTGAAGCTTTCTTT.

This clonotype was seen only a few times. J is TRBJ2-2 and V is TRBV25-1, with D hard to call. Trimming took 2 bases from V and 3 from J, leaving 10 bases between them. The germline CDR1 and CDR2 sequences are MGHDK and SYGVNS. The CDR3 spans 15 residues. This CDR3 reads CASSEQFGDTGELFF. The CDR3 DNA is TGTGCCAGCAGTGAACAGTTTGGAGACACCGGGGAGCTGTTTTTT.

The CDR3 reads CASSMQGNNEQFF. The CDR3, as DNA: TGTGCCAGCAGCATGCAGGGAAACAATGAGCAGTTCTTC. This sequence joins TRBV14 and TRBJ2-1; D perhaps matches TRBD1 (5 bases). This CDR3 has 13 amino acids. V lost 5 bases and J lost 5, with 10 bases in between. Looked up from germline, CDR1 is SGHDN and CDR2 is FVKESK.

The chain carries TRBV20-1 and TRBJ1-3; D gene uncertain. V was cut by 1 base and J by 1 base, with 11 bases left in between. This CDR3 is 15 amino acids long. CDR1 is DFQATT and CDR2 is SNEGSKA in the germline V gene (reference sequence). In DNA, the CDR3 is TGCAGTGCTAGAGGAAGGATAGGGTCTGGAAACACCATATATTTT. Its protein product is CSARGRIGSGNTIYF.

This clonotype has only one observation. The chain uses TRBV28 and TRBJ2-5, with 11 bases that match TRBD2. The CDR3 is 19 amino acids. V dropped 4 bases and J dropped 1; count of bases not matched to a gene: 14. Germline lookup yields CDR1 MDHEN and CDR2 SYDVKM. This chain's CDR3 is CASSYSGRALYRSQETQYF. As DNA, the CDR3 is TGTGCCAGCAGTTATAGCGGGAGGGCCTTATATCGGTCCCAAGAGACCCAGTACTTC.

This clonotype was picked up a small number of times. The V call is TRBV24-1, the J call TRBJ2-1; 9 positions agree with TRBD1. Germline V gene data show CDR1 as KGHDR and CDR2 as SFDVKD. V gave up 10 bases and J gave up 4 bases; unmatched junction bases: 7. The CDR3 length is 14 residues. This CDR3 is CATQQGARYNEQFF. CDR3 bases: TGTGCCACTCAACAGGGGGCGCGGTACAATGAGCAGTTCTTC.

V gene TRBV20-1 combines with J gene TRBJ2-1, with 8 bases that match TRBD2. With 5 bases clipped from V and 0 bases from J, the junction kept 3 bases outside the gene matches. The CDR3 totals 14 residues. Germline assignment: CDR1 DFQATT and CDR2 SNEGSKA (reference sequence). The DNA of the CDR3 is TGCAGTGCTCCTAGCGGGTTCTCCTACAATGAGCAGTTCTTC. Its protein is CSAPSGFSYNEQFF.

The chain links TRBV29-1 to TRBJ2-4; 11 positions agree with TRBD2. The trim removed 5 bases at V and 7 bases at J, leaving 4 bases unmatched. The CDR3 contains 13 residues. CDR1 SQVTM and CDR2 ANQGSEA come from the germline V gene. CDR3 nucleotides: TGCAGCGTTACTAGCGGGAGTGGTAACATTCAGTACTTC. This codes for CSVTSGSGNIQYF.

This clonotype occurred many times. This chain connects TRBV7-2 to TRBJ2-5; 7 bases are a match to TRBD1. Germline CDR1 is SGHTA and CDR2 is FQGNSA. This CDR3 comprises 14 residues. V lost 5 bases and J lost 3; bases outside the gene matches: 6. The CDR3 coding sequence is TGTGCCAGCAGCCCCGGGACAGCAGAAGAGACCCAGTACTTC. As protein: CASSPGTAEETQYF. The full variable domain, its missing parts supplied by reference TRBV7-2 and TRBJ2-5, is GAGVSQSPSNKVTEKGKDVELRCDPISGHTALYWYRQSLGQGLEFLIYFQGNSAPDKSGLPSDRFSAERTGGSVSTLTIQRTQQEDSAVYLCASSPGTAEETQYFGPGTRLLVL.

The gene calls are TRBV2 and TRBJ1-6; 7 nucleotides agree with TRBD1. V shed 0 bases and J 6 bases; nucleotides not matched to a gene: 5. CDR3 length: 16 amino acids. Germline CDR1 is SNHLY and CDR2 is FYNNEI. CDR3 amino acids: CASSEAQGDGNSPLHF. CDR3 bases: TGTGCCAGCAGTGAAGCGCAGGGGGACGGTAATTCACCCCTCCACTTT. The variable domain in full, with the rest retrieved from reference TRBV2 and TRBJ1-6, is EPEVTQTPSHQVTQMGQEVILRCVPISNHLYFYWYRQILGQKVEFLVSFYNNEISEKSEIFDDQFSVERPDGSNFTLKIRSTKLEDSAMYFCASSEAQGDGNSPLHFGNGTRLTVT.

The sample holds many counts of this clonotype. V gene TRBV24-1 combines with J gene TRBJ2-1; 9 bases map to TRBD2. V was clipped by 3 bases and J by 4 bases; unmatched bases: 6. Per germline, CDR1 KGHDR and CDR2 SFDVKD. CDR3 length: 16 amino acids. CDR3 residues: CATSDASGTGYNEQFF. The CDR3 bases are TGTGCCACCAGTGATGCTAGCGGGACGGGTTACAATGAGCAGTTCTTC.

In the case of this clonotype: Germline and junction disagree at one end, which may indicate a read error. The V call is TRBV7-2, the J call TRBJ2-7, with 12 nucleotides matching TRBD2. Germline V gene sequence: CDR1 SGHTA, CDR2 FQGNSA. The CDR3 extends over 15 amino acids. As DNA, the CDR3 is TGTGCCACCAGCCCGACTAGCGGGAGCCTATACGAGCAGTACTTC. This codes for CATSPTSGSLYEQYF.

This clonotype was recorded at least ten times. CDR3 region: CATSDPGLAGGTDTQYF. The CDR3 nucleotides are TGTGCCACCAGTGATCCCGGACTAGCGGGAGGGACAGATACGCAGTATTTT. The chain recombines TRBV24-1 with TRBJ2-3; 15 bases fit TRBD2. J gave up 3 bases and V 3 bases, and 3 bases lay outside the gene matches. Germline V gene sequence: CDR1 KGHDR, CDR2 SFDVKD. The CDR3 covers 17 residues.

The chain joins TRBV20-1 to TRBJ2-1; 10 bases line up with TRBD2. With 3 bases clipped from V and 1 base from J, the junction kept 6 bases outside the gene matches. CDR1 and CDR2 from the germline V gene are DFQATT and SNEGSKA (reference sequence). The CDR3 totals 16 residues. The CDR3 sequence: CSASSSGGRSYNEQFF. In nucleotides, the CDR3 is TGCAGTGCTAGCTCTAGCGGGGGCCGTTCCTACAATGAGCAGTTCTTC.

The V and J genes are TRBV10-3 and TRBJ2-3; TRBD1 matches 8 bases. The germline CDR1 and CDR2 sequences are ENHRY and SYGVKD. The CDR3 spans 14 residues. V shed 10 bases and J 3 bases; nucleotides not matched to a gene: 9. Here the CDR3 reads CASQTGDGTDTQYF. The CDR3 nucleotides are TGTGCCAGTCAGACAGGGGATGGGACAGATACGCAGTATTTT.

This clonotype occurred a few times. The chain links TRBV2 to TRBJ2-7, with TRBD1 identical over 9 bases. The CDR3 covers 13 residues. V lost 7 bases to trimming and J lost 3 bases; unmatched junction nucleotides: 4. Germline CDR1 is SNHLY and CDR2 is FYNNEI. CDR3: CASNGQGNYEQYF. The CDR3 DNA sequence: TGTGCCAGCAACGGACAGGGGAACTACGAGCAGTACTTC.

This clonotype was counted ten times or more. The chain carries TRBV5-6 and TRBJ2-3; the D call may be TRBD1 or TRBD2 (6 bases each). The CDR3 totals 13 residues. Germline loops: CDR1 SGHDT, CDR2 YYEEEE. Trimming shortened V by 6 bases and J by 5 bases, and 13 bases separated the two germline ends. CDR3 bases: TGTGCCAGCAACCCGGGGGCCATAGATACGCAGTATTTT. This translates into CASNPGAIDTQYF.

The sample holds many counts of this clonotype. The genes are TRBV10-3 and TRBJ2-1; TRBD2 matches 16 bases. This CDR3 is built from 16 residues. The germline gives CDR1 ENHRY, CDR2 SYGVKD. Germline trimming cut 7 bases from V and 4 bases from J; bases unmatched to any gene: 4. The CDR3 loop reads CAIKGTSGRAYNEQFF. CDR3 sequence (DNA): TGTGCCATCAAAGGGACTAGCGGGAGGGCATACAATGAGCAGTTCTTC.

This clonotype appeared many times. This rearrangement joins TRBV7-2 to TRBJ2-5, with D unresolved. Trimming stripped 1 base from V and 4 bases from J, with 16 bases between. The CDR3 runs 16 residues. Looked up from germline, CDR1 is SGHTA and CDR2 is FQGNSA. The CDR3 coding sequence is TGTGCCAGCAGCTTAGATCGGCTCGTTTTAGGAGAGACCCAGTACTTC. Translated: CASSLDRLVLGETQYF.

The table lists this clonotype with many counts. The V gene is TRBV20-1, the J gene TRBJ2-2; no clear D. CDR3 length: 15 residues. V was trimmed by 3 bases and J by 0 bases, leaving 11 bases between them. Germline V gene lookup returns CDR1 DFQATT and CDR2 SNEGSKA (reference sequence). The CDR3 nucleotides are TGCAGTGCTAGTGGTCGGCAGGCGAACACCGGGGAGCTGTTTTTT. Residues: CSASGRQANTGELFF.

The chain has TRBV6-1 and TRBJ1-5; the D is unclear. The CDR3 consists of 16 residues. The germline gives CDR1 MNHNS, CDR2 SASEGT. Between the trimmed V and J ends, which lost 1 base and 4 bases, there was a span of 14 bases. The CDR3, as DNA: TGTGCCAGCAGTGAAGATACAAGGATTCGAAATCAGCCCCAGCATTTT. Protein sequence: CASSEDTRIRNQPQHF.

This clonotype has a count of ten or more. CDR3 in amino acids: CASSSVGLNEQFF. The CDR3, as DNA: TGTGCCAGCAGTTCTGTAGGCCTCAATGAGCAGTTCTTC. The rearrangement uses TRBV7-6 and TRBJ2-1; D call uncertain. V was trimmed by 6 bases and J by 6 bases, leaving 12 bases between them. CDR1 and CDR2 (germline): SGHVS, FNYEAQ. The CDR3 extends over 13 amino acids.

The J gene is TRBJ2-5, the V gene TRBV3-1; the D call may be TRBD1 or TRBD2 (5 bases each). The germline V gene encodes CDR1 LGHDT and CDR2 YNNKEL (reference sequence). The CDR3 is 13 amino acids. V lost 1 base to trimming and J lost 6 bases, with 9 bases between them. The CDR3: CASSQGGWKTQYF. The CDR3 DNA reads as TGTGCCAGCAGCCAAGGGGGGTGGAAGACCCAGTACTTC.

This clonotype was detected many times. The V gene is TRBV29-1, the J gene TRBJ1-1, with 10 bases lining up with TRBD1. The CDR3 is 13 residues long. The germline V gene encodes CDR1 SQVTM and CDR2 ANQGSEA. The trim removed 6 bases at V and 5 bases at J, leaving 6 bases unmatched. CDR3 DNA sequence: TGCAGCGTCGTCCCGGGACAGGGGACTGAAGCTTTCTTT. Protein product: CSVVPGQGTEAFF.

This clonotype was seen many times. V gene TRBV28 combines with J gene TRBJ1-5, with D possibly being TRBD1 (6 bases). The CDR3 spans 14 residues. Trimming took off 5 bases at V and 6 bases at J, with 14 bases between the two ends. Germline CDR1 is MDHEN and CDR2 is SYDVKM. Here the CDR3 reads CASSSGGGSQPQHF. DNA of the CDR3: TGTGCCAGCAGTAGCGGCGGGGGCAGTCAGCCCCAGCATTTT.